This entry concerns a single T cell receptor (beta chain). Its antigen is currently unknown. PCR was performed using 60 Vbeta and 13 Jbeta primers. The repertoire was sequenced with immunoSEQ multiplex PCR; TCRdb's copy has only in-frame clones and lacks some. The profile shows approximately 130,000 clones, approximately 80% of them singletons. Healthy donors of bone marrow made up the group. The data are from a study of cytomegalovirus exposure and HLA in healthy donors. Across the study: Within the Caucasian-associated ancestry cluster were around four fifths of the roughly 400 genotyped donors. Study outcomes and limitations: Later, an analysis found that common viral pathogens appeared to be linked with several of the most significant clusters. Three of the chains that were CMV-associated were confirmed in vitro to be specific for CMV antigens.

The CDR3 is made up of 17 amino acids. In germline, CDR1 is SGHVS, CDR2 FNYEAQ. V lost 2 bases, J lost 5 bases, and 20 bases lay in between. The J gene is TRBJ2-3, the V gene TRBV7-6; weak D call: TRBD1 (6 bases). The clonotype comes from a man in his forties or fifties in good health and CMV-seronegative. Sequencing was performed on PBMCs. The CDR3: CASSLFGTQALGDTQYF. Written as DNA, the CDR3 is TGTGCCAGCAGCTTATTTGGGACACAAGCTCTAGGAGATACGCAGTATTTT. The full variable domain, in which reference TRBV7-6 and TRBJ2-3 provide the parts outside the CDR3, is GAGVSQSPRYKVTKRGQDVALRCDPISGHVSLYWYRQALGQGPEFLTYFNYEAQQDKSGLPNDRFSAERPEGSISTLTIQRTEQRDSAMYRCASSLFGTQALGDTQYFGPGTRLTVL.